Given below is one T cell receptor (beta chain) in context. The sample is drawn from a study of blood T cell repertoires in COVID-19. Assay: immunoSEQ multiplex PCR; the TCRdb copy retains only in-frame clones and omits some. The sample consists of about 190,000 clones, roughly 83% of them appearing once. What the recovered Cohort 3 donors had was two negative PCRs, clearance, or symptom resolution. Input material: PBMCs or T cells enriched from blood (not recorded which). This sequence originates from a woman aged 25 to 39 who had recovered from COVID-19.

CDR3 DNA: TGTGCCAGCAGCTTAGGCCTTCCGGGAGGAACCTACGAGCAGTACTTC. It translates to CASSLGLPGGTYEQYF. The gene calls are TRBV11-2 and TRBJ2-7, with 7 bases matching TRBD2. Germline CDR1 SGHAT, CDR2 FQNNGV. After removal of 1 base from V and 2 bases from J, the junction contained 8 bases not matched to a gene. The CDR3 is made up of 16 amino acids.